The clone carrying this TCR beta chain appeared a few times. Its specificity is unknown. The data were taken from a study of human T cells and chemical hapten exposure. The time point denotes: pre-sensitization, week 0. This sample's treatment: therapeutic diphenylcyclopropenone sensitization with weekly scalp DPC. Findings and limits, study-wide: Positively correlated with patch test score were the counts of PT1 expanded TCRs. DPC sensitization produced no change in TCRs with frequency above 1 in 1000. Having alopecia, donors may respond immunologically unlike healthy people.

The CDR3 is made up of 15 amino acids. J gave up 10 bases and V 6 bases, and 11 bases lay outside the gene matches. Germline V gene data show CDR1 as MDHEN and CDR2 as SYDVKM. Unique molecular identifiers were linked by the library to individual cDNA molecules. MiXCR, applied by TCRdb to the RACE reads, yields one record per CDR3 protein. The sample contains 50,000 to 70,000 distinct CDR3 sequences, more than 7.5% of which appear only once. The receptor comes from a man aged 35-49 years with alopecia areata. Some clones in this sample may be carry-over from other donors' samples. This chain joins TRBV28 and TRBJ2-1, with 11 nucleotides matching TRBD2. Sequencing used whole blood, obtained in connection with sensitization to the hapten diphenylcyclopropenone (DPC). CDR3 sequence (DNA): TGTGCCAGCAGAAGGCGGACTAGCGGGCCTCCAGAGCAGTTCTTC. Protein product: CASRRRTSGPPEQFF.